This T cell receptor (beta chain) was profiled in a study of blood T cell repertoires in COVID-19. For the study at large: Acute and convalescent COVID-19 specimens originated in the United States, Italy and Spain. PBMCs, B-cell-depleted T cells, or T cells provided the cDNA or gDNA that made up the material.

The CDR3 runs 14 residues. CDR1 is SGHRS, CDR2 YFSETQ, per germline. Losses at the gene ends were 4 bases for V and 3 bases for J; bases not matched to a gene: 4. Original analysis: Using reference gene primer amplification, nucleated cell counts were estimated. The data were produced by immunoSEQ multiplex PCR, yet TCRdb's version contains in-frame clones alone and is incomplete. V, J and clone size derive from that table, while D and trimming were established from the DNA sequence. In the table there are more than 95,000 clones, about four fifths of which are singletons. The origin of this receptor is a woman aged 80 or older with active or convalescent COVID-19. The genes are TRBV5-1 and TRBJ2-4; 7 positions match TRBD2. The sample was peripheral blood. CDR3 DNA: TGCGCCAGCAGCCGAACGGGAGGCAAAAACATTCAGTACTTC. This gives the protein CASSRTGGKNIQYF.